This TCR beta chain was recovered during a study of T cell responses to AZD1222 COVID-19 vaccine. Some clones are missing from TCRdb's copy, which holds only in-frame ones; the method was immunoSEQ multiplex PCR. The table has 150,000 to 180,000 clones, less than 90% seen once; the top ten hold roughly 5.8%. The CDR3 loop spans 12 amino acids. The germline V gene has CDR1 MNHEY and CDR2 SVGAGI. The V and J ends lost 11 bases and 0 bases respectively, with 11 bases between them. The receptor comes from an adult in good health. The input for sequencing was peripheral blood, taken on day 0 of MenACWY control vaccination. The chain joins TRBV6-5 to TRBJ2-7; D possibly corresponds to TRBD2 (7 bases). This CDR3 is CASRGGSYEQYV. DNA of the CDR3: TGTGCCTCAAGGGGGGGCTCCTACGAGCAGTACGTC.